A selection of T cell receptor beta chains follows, all from one sample in a study of Ad26.COV2.S vaccination and SARS-CoV-2 variants. Some clones are missing from TCRdb's copy, which holds only in-frame ones; the method was immunoSEQ multiplex PCR. The data show some 520,000 clones, about 83% seen once. The starting material was peripheral blood, obtained in a trial of Ad26.COV2.S vaccine versus placebo. These TCRs come from a person between 18 and 65 years old who received the Ad26.COV2.S COVID-19 vaccine or a placebo. CDR3s include the opening cysteine and the closing phenylalanine or tryptophan. The D gene is left open where the match is weak. Clone size appears in some rows only: once, few, many, or a class for an expanded clone.

d_call: TRBD2
v_call: TRBV30
clone_size: NA
j_call: TRBJ2-6
cdr3_nt: TGTGCCTGGAAAGGGCCAGGCGGGAGGTTGGCTGGGGCCAACGTCCTGACTTTC
cdr3_aa: CAWKGPGGRLAGANVLTF

d_call: TRBD1
v_call: TRBV13
clone_size: NA
j_call: TRBJ1-4
cdr3_nt: TGTGCCAGCAGCTCGACAGGGGGCGCTTATGAAAAACTGTTTTTT
cdr3_aa: CASSSTGGAYEKLFF

d_call: TRBD1
v_call: TRBV4-1
clone_size: NA
j_call: TRBJ1-1
cdr3_nt: TGCGCCAGCAGCAAGGAGGTATCAGGGGGGGGGAACACTGAAGCTTTCTTT
cdr3_aa: CASSKEVSGGGNTEAFF

d_call: TRBD2
v_call: TRBV7-9
clone_size: few
j_call: TRBJ2-5
cdr3_nt: TGTGCCAGCAGCTTAGGAGCTAGCGGCTGGGAGACCCAGTACTTC
cdr3_aa: CASSLGASGWETQYF

d_call: NA
v_call: TRBV19
clone_size: NA
j_call: TRBJ1-4
cdr3_nt: TGTGCCAGTAGCAGACAGTCAGCAAATGAAAAACTGTTTTTT
cdr3_aa: CASSRQSANEKLFF

d_call: NA
v_call: TRBV7-2
clone_size: NA
j_call: TRBJ1-3
cdr3_nt: TGTGCCAGCAGCTTAGGGCCACCAAGCTCTGGAAACACCATATATTTT
cdr3_aa: CASSLGPPSSGNTIYF

d_call: NA
v_call: TRBV28
clone_size: NA
j_call: TRBJ1-6
cdr3_nt: TGTGCCAGCAGTTCTCTGGGGGGGGCCTATAATTCACCCCTCCACTTT
cdr3_aa: CASSSLGGAYNSPLHF

d_call: TRBD1
v_call: TRBV7-2
clone_size: once
j_call: TRBJ2-7
cdr3_nt: TGTGCCAGCAGCCGGACAGGGGGGATCGAGCAGTACTTC
cdr3_aa: CASSRTGGIEQYF

d_call: TRBD2
v_call: TRBV28
clone_size: NA
j_call: TRBJ2-5
cdr3_nt: TGTGCCAGCAGTTCGGGACTAGGAGAGACCCAGTACTTC
cdr3_aa: CASSSGLGETQYF

d_call: TRBD2
v_call: TRBV19
clone_size: NA
j_call: TRBJ2-7
cdr3_nt: TGTGCCAGTAGTATCCGGGAGGGTCGCGAGCAGTACTTC
cdr3_aa: CASSIREGREQYF

d_call: NA
v_call: TRBV28
clone_size: NA
j_call: TRBJ1-6
cdr3_nt: TGTGCCAGCAGTTTGAGCCCGGGGGGCTCACCCCTCCACTTT
cdr3_aa: CASSLSPGGSPLHF

d_call: TRBD2
v_call: TRBV6-2/TRBV6-3
clone_size: NA
j_call: TRBJ2-1
cdr3_nt: TGTGCCAGCAGTACCCAAGTAGGCGGACTAGCGCATTACAATGAGCAGTTCTTC
cdr3_aa: CASSTQVGGLAHYNEQFF

d_call: TRBD1
v_call: TRBV4-1
clone_size: NA
j_call: TRBJ2-7
cdr3_nt: TGCGCCAGCAGCACTGCCGGGACAGGGGGGTACGAGCAGTACTTC
cdr3_aa: CASSTAGTGGYEQYF

d_call: NA
v_call: TRBV5-1
clone_size: once
j_call: TRBJ2-7
cdr3_nt: TGCGCCAGCAGCTTGGAGGGGGGGCCCGCCCGCAAGCAGTACTTC
cdr3_aa: CASSLEGGPARKQYF

d_call: NA
v_call: TRBV4-1
clone_size: NA
j_call: TRBJ1-4
cdr3_nt: TGCGCCAGCAGCCAACGAGAGACAGGCCGGGGGGAAAAACTGTTTTTT
cdr3_aa: CASSQRETGRGEKLFF

d_call: NA
v_call: TRBV5-4
clone_size: NA
j_call: TRBJ2-1
cdr3_nt: TGTGCCAGCAGCGTGAGGGTATTGGATTACAATGAGCAGTTCTTC
cdr3_aa: CASSVRVLDYNEQFF

d_call: NA
v_call: TRBV5-1
clone_size: NA
j_call: TRBJ1-4
cdr3_nt: TGCGCCAGCAGCTTGGATAATACGGCTAATGAAAAACTGTTTTTT
cdr3_aa: CASSLDNTANEKLFF

d_call: NA
v_call: TRBV30
clone_size: once
j_call: TRBJ1-5
cdr3_nt: TGTGCCTGGAGTGAAAGGGCGGCTCAGCCCCAGCATTTT
cdr3_aa: CAWSERAAQPQHF

d_call: NA
v_call: TRBV27
clone_size: NA
j_call: TRBJ2-1
cdr3_nt: TGTGCCAGCAGTTTAGGGCTTTTCTCCAGCTCCTACAATGAGCAGTTCTTC
cdr3_aa: CASSLGLFSSSYNEQFF

d_call: NA
v_call: TRBV19
clone_size: NA
j_call: TRBJ2-3
cdr3_nt: TGTGCCAGTAGTATTTTCCAAGGGTACACAGATACGCAGTATTTT
cdr3_aa: CASSIFQGYTDTQYF

d_call: NA
v_call: TRBV15
clone_size: NA
j_call: TRBJ2-5
cdr3_nt: TGTGCCACCAGCAGAGATCGGCGGCAGCCGATACAAGAGACCCAGTACTTC
cdr3_aa: CATSRDRRQPIQETQYF

d_call: NA
v_call: TRBV11-1
clone_size: NA
j_call: TRBJ1-1
cdr3_nt: TGTGCCAGCAGCTTAGCGCTGGTAGCGAACACTGAAGCTTTCTTT
cdr3_aa: CASSLALVANTEAFF

d_call: TRBD1
v_call: TRBV2
clone_size: NA
j_call: TRBJ2-7
cdr3_nt: TGTGCCAGCAGTCTAGGGACAGGTCGAAACGAGCAGTACTTC
cdr3_aa: CASSLGTGRNEQYF

d_call: NA
v_call: TRBV27
clone_size: NA
j_call: TRBJ1-1
cdr3_nt: TGTGCCAGCAGTTTGGGAAGTGAAGCTTTCTTT
cdr3_aa: CASSLGSEAFF

d_call: TRBD2
v_call: TRBV19
clone_size: NA
j_call: TRBJ2-1
cdr3_nt: TGTGCCGTGCTGGGGGGGTCCTACAATGAGCAGTTCTTC
cdr3_aa: CAVLGGSYNEQFF

d_call: NA
v_call: TRBV25-1
clone_size: NA
j_call: TRBJ1-1
cdr3_nt: TGTGCCAGCAGTGATTCAGGGTGGAGGAACACTGAAGCTTTCTTT
cdr3_aa: CASSDSGWRNTEAFF

d_call: NA
v_call: TRBV5-1
clone_size: NA
j_call: TRBJ1-1
cdr3_nt: TGCGCCAGCAGCTTGGCAGCTATGAACACTGAAGCTTTCTTT
cdr3_aa: CASSLAAMNTEAFF

d_call: NA
v_call: TRBV7-2
clone_size: NA
j_call: TRBJ2-1
cdr3_nt: TGTGCCAGCAGCTTTTTCACCGGGGAGCATGAGCAGTTCTTC
cdr3_aa: CASSFFTGEHEQFF

d_call: NA
v_call: TRBV19
clone_size: NA
j_call: TRBJ2-6
cdr3_nt: TGTGCCAGGGCGGGGGACAGTACTTACCCACAACAACCATCCCACGGTGGGGCCAACGTCCTGACTTTC
cdr3_aa: CARAGDSTYPQQPSHGGANVLTF

d_call: TRBD2
v_call: TRBV19
clone_size: NA
j_call: TRBJ2-2
cdr3_nt: TGTGCCAGCCGACTAGCGGGAGGCCCGGGCGACGCTGCGAACACCGGGGAGCTGTTTTTT
cdr3_aa: CASRLAGGPGDAANTGELFF

d_call: NA
v_call: TRBV5-1
clone_size: NA
j_call: TRBJ2-2
cdr3_nt: TGCGCCAGCAGCTTGGCCGGGGCCCGAACCGGGGAGCTGTTTTTT
cdr3_aa: CASSLAGARTGELFF